Listed below are T cell receptor beta chains from one sample, sequenced in a study of OX40 agonist ivuxolimab in advanced cancers. Measured with immunoSEQ multiplex PCR; TCRdb has only the in-frame clones, and not every one. In the table there are fewer than 65,000 clones, 90% of which are singletons. The specimen comprised CD4+ or CD8+ T cells sorted from blood, sampled in a trial of the OX40 agonist ivuxolimab. These TCRs come from an adult with an advanced solid tumor such as melanoma, head and neck, liver or kidney cancer. CDR3s leave out the opening cysteine and the closing phenylalanine or tryptophan.

V gene	J gene	CDR3 protein
TRBV19	TRBJ2-4	ASSPPGGGIQY
TRBV7-3	TRBJ2-1	ASREGLGGRSSYNEQF
TRBV28	TRBJ1-6	ASRGADNSPLH
TRBV27	TRBJ1-2	ASRPSGSRAYGYT
TRBV6-4	TRBJ2-7	ASSITSGSFYEQY
TRBV10-2	TRBJ2-3	ASSRQGRRLDTQY
TRBV4-1	TRBJ1-1	ASSQVAGAVNTEAF
TRBV29-1	TRBJ1-2	SVEGTAGINYGYT
TRBV12-5	TRBJ2-5	ASGLVSGGPYQETQY
TRBV7-2	TRBJ1-1	ASSLRRNTEAF
TRBV2	TRBJ2-7	ASKTDRSGEQY
TRBV6-6	TRBJ2-1	ASTREQHNEQF
TRBV5-1	TRBJ1-2	ASSSRDRGGYT
TRBV25-1	TRBJ2-7	ASSSGGEQY
TRBV10-2	TRBJ2-5	ASSETGGETQY
TRBV9	TRBJ1-1	ASSVESRGNTEAF
TRBV27	TRBJ2-1	ASTPWRSSYNEQF
TRBV7-9	TRBJ2-3	ASSLGSGSTDTQY
TRBV10-1	TRBJ1-1	ASSEGTEAF
TRBV6-1	TRBJ2-5	ASSEGVGTQY
TRBV5-5	TRBJ1-3	ASSSVGGNTIY
TRBV11-1	TRBJ1-2	ASSSDRVYGYT
TRBV6-1	TRBJ1-6	ASSDTQGVLGNSPLH
TRBV18	TRBJ2-7	ASSPVDSSHEQY
TRBV7-9	TRBJ2-1	ASSGPGGRQF
TRBV4-1	TRBJ2-7	ASSLGTASTYEQY
TRBV4-2	TRBJ1-6	ASSGEVYGAGNSPLH
TRBV6-6	TRBJ2-7	ATAGTLYEQY
TRBV30	TRBJ2-7	AWSDLGYHEQY
TRBV7-9	TRBJ2-4	ASSIQQMGKQNIQY
TRBV5-4	TRBJ2-2	ASSQRGGKDTGELF
TRBV15	TRBJ1-5	ATSGYRGGSQPQH
TRBV7-9	TRBJ2-1	ASSPRGGQSSYNEQF
TRBV14	TRBJ2-1	ASSPEMTGTGEQF
TRBV30	TRBJ1-1	AWSPNGGEAF
TRBV10-3	TRBJ2-3	AISESLGPDTQY
TRBV28	TRBJ2-3	ASSSPRAGGVDTQY
TRBV2	TRBJ1-3	ASSERRNSGNTIY
TRBV11-2	TRBJ2-5	ASSFPGLAGSTGETQY
TRBV2	TRBJ1-1	ASSEDVTNTEAF
TRBV2	TRBJ2-2	ASDPVGTQNTGELF
TRBV30	TRBJ2-7	AWGNYRDLYEQY
TRBV5-1	TRBJ2-2	ASSLWGENTGELF
TRBV7-2	TRBJ1-2	ASSLLSGVDYGYT